These 27 T cell receptor beta chains came from one sample sequenced in a study of blood T cell repertoires in COVID-19. Here immunoSEQ multiplex PCR was the method, and the copy in TCRdb shows in-frame clones only, minus some. The sample contains nearly 350,000 clones, 65% to 85% of which appear only once. Sequenced: peripheral blood. The receptors were sampled from a young man with active or convalescent COVID-19.

This rearrangement joins TRBV7-2 to TRBJ2-7; TRBD2 matches 9 bases. The CDR3 is 15 residues long. V shed 5 bases, J shed 3 bases, and the junction held 8 bases outside the gene matches. The germline gives CDR1 SGHTA, CDR2 FQGNSA. The CDR3 DNA reads as TGTGCCAGCAGCCCAGCGGGACTAGCAAACTACGAGCAGTACTTC. Amino acid sequence: CASSPAGLANYEQYF.

The chain is built from TRBV29-1 and TRBJ1-4; 11 bases match TRBD1. Germline CDR1 and CDR2: SQVTM and ANQGSEA. Trimming removed 5 bases from V and 3 bases from J; junction bases left unmatched: 8. This CDR3 contains 16 residues. The CDR3 DNA reads TGCAGCGTTCTTTGGACAGGGGGCTTATCTAATGAAAAACTGTTTTTT. Protein: CSVLWTGGLSNEKLFF.

The chain uses TRBV19 and TRBJ1-5; D ambiguous. Germline V gene lookup returns CDR1 LNHDA and CDR2 SQIVND (reference sequence). There are 16 residues in the CDR3. CDR3 amino acids: CASKPRHQISNQPQHF. The CDR3, as DNA: TGTGCTTCTAAACCCCGACACCAGATTAGCAATCAGCCCCAGCATTTT.

The rearrangement joins TRBV7-2 to TRBJ1-1; the match to TRBD1 covers 9 bases. The V segment lost 1 base and the J segment 9 bases; nucleotides outside the gene matches: 3. Germline assignment: CDR1 SGHTA and CDR2 FQGNSA. This CDR3 spans 13 amino acids. The CDR3 spells CASSLGGQGQAFF. The CDR3 DNA reads as TGTGCCAGCAGCTTAGGCGGACAGGGGCAAGCTTTCTTT.

This sequence joins TRBV11-3 and TRBJ2-1; possibly TRBD1 for D (6 bases). The CDR3 is 15 residues long. V shed 1 base and J shed 7 bases, with 14 bases lying between them. Germline V gene lookup returns CDR1 SGHNT and CDR2 YENEEA. CDR3 in DNA: TGTGCCAGCAGCTTAGGGGTGGGGGCCGGAAATGAGCAGTTCTTC. Translating gives CASSLGVGAGNEQFF.

The chain recombines TRBV11-3 with TRBJ2-1, with a possible D match to TRBD2 (5 bases). The germline CDR1 and CDR2 sequences are SGHNT and YENEEA. V lost 5 bases and J 4 bases, leaving 12 bases between the germline ends. This CDR3 is 14 amino acids long. The chain's CDR3 is CASSLGGNYNEQFF. The CDR3 DNA sequence: TGTGCCAGCAGCCTCGGAGGCAATTACAATGAGCAGTTCTTC.

V usage is TRBV20-1 and J usage is TRBJ2-3, with a weak D call TRBD2 (6 bases). The V and J ends lost 6 bases and 12 bases respectively, with 16 bases between them. The CDR3 has 11 residues. Germline V gives CDR1 DFQATT, CDR2 SNEGSKA (reference sequence). The CDR3 here is CSAVGSALQYF. CDR3 DNA: TGCAGTGCGGTCGGGAGCGCTCTCCAGTATTTT.

The CDR3 sequence is CASSLAPGDEQFF. The CDR3 DNA sequence: TGCGCCAGCAGCTTAGCGCCTGGCGATGAGCAGTTCTTC. The chain couples TRBV5-1 to TRBJ2-1; D is undetermined. Trimming cost V 2 bases and J 8 bases, with 11 bases left between them. The CDR3 loop spans 13 amino acids. Germline V CDR1 and CDR2: SGHRS, YFSETQ.

The chain couples TRBV5-1 to TRBJ1-2; possibly TRBD1 for D (5 bases). The CDR3 contains 13 residues. Germline values: CDR1 SGHRS, CDR2 YFSETQ. V lost 5 bases and J lost 4, with 12 bases in between. Written as DNA, the CDR3 is TGCGCCAGCAGTGACAGTTCTACCTATGGCTACACCTTC. Amino acid sequence: CASSDSSTYGYTF.

As DNA, the CDR3 is TGTGCCACTACAACAGGGACGATGAACACTGAAGCTTTCTTT. The encoded protein is CATTTGTMNTEAFF. The chain couples TRBV5-4 to TRBJ1-1, with TRBD1 as a possible D gene (6 bases). Germline assignment: CDR1 SGHNT and CDR2 YYREEE (reference sequence). There are 14 residues in the CDR3. Between the trimmed V and J ends, which lost 9 bases and 0 bases, there was a span of 15 bases.

The chain couples TRBV19 to TRBJ1-1; tentatively, D is TRBD1 (6 bases). The CDR3 loop spans 14 amino acids. Germline CDR1 LNHDA, CDR2 SQIVND (reference sequence). The V and J ends lost 3 bases and 4 bases respectively, with 12 bases between them. In nucleotides, the CDR3 is TGTGCCAGTAGTATGTCACAGGGACGCACTGAAGCTTTCTTT. It codes for CASSMSQGRTEAFF.

The rearrangement uses TRBV4-3 and TRBJ2-1; 11 bases fit TRBD2. J lost 6 bases, V lost 2 bases, and 3 bases had no gene match. The CDR3 is 15 residues long. CDR1 and CDR2 from the germline V gene are LGHNA and YSLEER. The CDR3 reads CASSQSLAGVNEQFF. In DNA, the CDR3 is TGCGCCAGCAGCCAATCACTAGCGGGAGTCAATGAGCAGTTCTTC.

This clone was recorded a few times. V is TRBV4-2 and J is TRBJ2-7, with D tentatively TRBD2 (5 bases). V gave up 0 bases and J gave up 2 bases, with 8 bases separating them. From germline, CDR1 is LGHNA and CDR2 YNFKEQ. This CDR3 is 14 amino acids long. CDR3 nucleotide sequence: TGTGCCAGCAGCCAAGAGAGGGCCGCCTACGAGCAGTACTTC. This codes for CASSQERAAYEQYF.

The chain combines TRBV5-4 with TRBJ2-2; tentative D call: TRBD2 (5 bases). The V and J ends lost 2 bases and 7 bases respectively, with 12 bases between them. Looked up from germline, CDR1 is SGHNT and CDR2 is YYREEE (reference sequence). The CDR3 sequence is 14 residues long. CDR3 in amino acids: CASSFGGWSGELFF. CDR3 nucleotide sequence: TGTGCCAGCAGCTTTGGCGGGTGGAGCGGGGAGCTGTTTTTT.

The V and J genes are TRBV4-1 and TRBJ1-2; D is perhaps TRBD1 (6 bases). Trimming stripped 3 bases from V and 0 bases from J, with 14 bases between. CDR3 length: 16 amino acids. Germline V gene data show CDR1 as MGHRA and CDR2 as YSYEKL. This chain's CDR3 is CASSHFSDSANYGYTF. The CDR3 region has the DNA TGCGCCAGCAGCCATTTTTCGGACAGCGCTAACTATGGCTACACCTTC.

The chain employs TRBV30 and TRBJ1-5; no reliable D call. The CDR3 is 18 amino acids. The V end was cut by 0 bases, the J end by 2 bases, with 20 bases between. Germline V gene data show CDR1 as GTSNPN and CDR2 as SVGIG (reference sequence). As DNA, the CDR3 is TGTGCCTGGAGTGTTAGAGGTGGTCGGCTCTGGGGCAATCAGCCCCAGCATTTT. Its translation is CAWSVRGGRLWGNQPQHF. Complete variable domain (other parts from reference TRBV30 and TRBJ1-5): SQTIHQWPATLVQPVGSPLSLECTVEGTSNPNLYWYRQAAGRGLQLLFYSVGIGQISSEVPQNLSASRPQDRQFILSSKKLLLSDSGFYLCAWSVRGGRLWGNQPQHFGDGTRLSIL.

This chain joins TRBV21-1 and TRBJ2-4; the table names TRBD1, a call not compared with the DNA. TRBV21-1 is noted as a pseudogene. This CDR3 is 14 amino acids long. The chain's CDR3 is CASIHRLAKNIQYF. The CDR3 coding sequence is TGTGCCAGCATCCACAGGCTAGCCAAAAACATTCAGTACTTC.

V usage is TRBV10-3 and J usage is TRBJ1-4; 12 bases map to TRBD1. Trimming took 0 bases from V and 7 from J; bases not matched to a gene: 3. The CDR3 is 16 residues long. The germline V gene encodes CDR1 ENHRY and CDR2 SYGVKD. The CDR3 DNA is TGTGCCATCAGTGAGTCCCGGGACAGGGGGCGTGAAAAACTGTTTTTT. Its translation: CAISESRDRGREKLFF.

This rearrangement joins TRBV4-1 to TRBJ2-7, with a weak D call TRBD2 (5 bases). The CDR3 is 14 amino acids. The germline V gene encodes CDR1 MGHRA and CDR2 YSYEKL. Between the trimmed V and J ends, which lost 0 bases and 5 bases, there was a span of 11 bases. The CDR3 coding sequence is TGCGCCAGCAGCCAAGAAGTATGGGGAGACGAGCAGTACTTC. This codes for CASSQEVWGDEQYF.

This chain uses TRBV7-3 with TRBJ2-1, with D unresolved. The CDR3 runs to 15 residues. Per germline, CDR1 SGHTA and CDR2 FQGTGA. Deletions cut 0 bases from V and 6 bases from J, with 12 bases between. CDR3 loop: CASSLTVTYSNEQFF. In DNA, the CDR3 is TGTGCCAGCAGCTTAACTGTAACTTACTCCAATGAGCAGTTCTTC.

This sequence joins TRBV9 and TRBJ2-3, with 7 bases lining up with TRBD2. CDR1 is SGDLS, CDR2 YYNGEE, per germline. J gave up 2 bases and V 0 bases, and 6 bases lay outside the gene matches. CDR3 size: 16 residues. DNA for the CDR3: TGTGCCAGCAGCGTAGGGCTAGCGGAGTTCACAGATACGCAGTATTTT. Residues: CASSVGLAEFTDTQYF.

The V gene is TRBV30, the J gene TRBJ2-7; possible D gene TRBD1, 8 bases. This CDR3 contains 13 residues. CDR1 and CDR2 (germline): GTSNPN, SVGIG (reference sequence). With 6 bases removed from V and 2 bases from J, the gap between germline ends came to 14 bases. This chain's CDR3 is CACNRGGTYEQYF. The CDR3 DNA sequence: TGTGCCTGTAACAGGGGGGGCACCTACGAGCAGTACTTC. Filled out from reference TRBV30 and TRBJ2-7, the complete variable domain reads SQTIHQWPATLVQPVGSPLSLECTVEGTSNPNLYWYRQAAGRGLQLLFYSVGIGQISSEVPQNLSASRPQDRQFILSSKKLLLSDSGFYLCACNRGGTYEQYFGPGTRLTVT.

The chain has TRBV29-1 and TRBJ2-7, with D tentatively TRBD1 (6 bases). The CDR3 consists of 11 residues. Germline loops: CDR1 SQVTM, CDR2 ANQGSEA. Trimming took 7 bases from V and 2 from J, leaving 9 bases between them. The CDR3 DNA is TGCAGCGCAGGGGCCGCCTACGAGCAGTACTTC. This encodes CSAGAAYEQYF.

The CDR3 region is CASTPGGSSGNTIYF. The CDR3 DNA reads TGTGCCAGCACCCCGGGGGGCAGCTCTGGAAACACCATATATTTT. The chain uses TRBV5-4 and TRBJ1-3, with D perhaps matching TRBD1 (6 bases). The V gene's germline CDR1 is SGHNT and CDR2 YYREEE (reference sequence). V was shortened by 6 bases and J by 0 bases, with 13 bases between the two germline ends. The CDR3 is made up of 15 amino acids.

This clone was seen at least ten times. This chain connects TRBV4-3 to TRBJ2-7, with 7 bases lining up with TRBD1. Germline CDR1 LGHNA, CDR2 YSLEER. The CDR3 consists of 13 residues. Trimming at V came to 4 bases and at J to 9 bases, leaving 9 bases not matched to a gene. As DNA, the CDR3 is TGCGCCAGCAGCCCTTTGACAGGGCTGGCGCAGTACTTC. This translates into CASSPLTGLAQYF.

The chain recombines TRBV27 with TRBJ2-1; 13 positions match TRBD2. The germline V gene encodes CDR1 MNHEY and CDR2 SMNVEV (reference sequence). This CDR3 has 17 residues. The junction had 7 bases not matched to a gene; V was cut back by 0 bases and J by 8 bases. The CDR3 loop reads CASSLSILAGGRHEQFF. In DNA, the CDR3 is TGTGCCAGCAGTTTATCTATACTAGCGGGAGGGCGTCATGAGCAGTTCTTC.

The chain recombines TRBV11-2 with TRBJ2-3, with D uncertain. Looked up from germline, CDR1 is SGHAT and CDR2 is FQNNGV. The CDR3 is made up of 17 amino acids. V was shortened by 7 bases and J by 6 bases, with 26 bases between the two germline ends. The CDR3 bases are TGTGCCAGCACCTCTCGCTCGGGTCGATCACGGTCGGATACGCAGTATTTT. This sequence encodes CASTSRSGRSRSDTQYF. Supplemented by reference TRBV11-2 and TRBJ2-3, the full variable domain reads EAGVAQSPRYKIIEKRQSVAFWCNPISGHATLYWYQQILGQGPKLLIQFQNNGVVDDSQLPKDRFSAERLKGVDSTLKIQPAKLEDSAVYLCASTSRSGRSRSDTQYFGPGTRLTVL.